This TCR beta chain was sequenced during a study of blood T cell repertoires in COVID-19. Across the study: Sources were T cells, B-cell-depleted T cells, or PBMCs; the material itself was cDNA or gDNA.

This clone showed up just a few times. Participants had their cohort set by participant-reported clinical history. Original methodology: Estimation of nucleated cell counts relied on the amplification of reference gene primers. The method was immunoSEQ multiplex PCR; TCRdb's version includes in-frame clones alone and lacks a portion of them. V, J and clone size reflect that table, while D and trimming were determined from the DNA. Among 250,000 to 300,000 clones listed, around 84% were seen once. Germline CDR1 LGHDT, CDR2 YNNKEL (reference sequence). V lost 3 bases and J lost 6; bases outside the gene matches: 10. There are 16 residues in the CDR3.

The chain joins TRBV3-1 (or the pseudogene TRBV3-2) to TRBJ1-1; 10 bases agree with TRBD1. This TCR was recovered from a man aged 25-45 years with acute COVID-19. Sequenced: PBMCs or T cells enriched from blood (not recorded which). The CDR3 nucleotides are TGTGCCAGCAGCCACGACAGGGGGCTGCCGGGATCTGAAGCTTTCTTT. Protein product: CASSHDRGLPGSEAFF.